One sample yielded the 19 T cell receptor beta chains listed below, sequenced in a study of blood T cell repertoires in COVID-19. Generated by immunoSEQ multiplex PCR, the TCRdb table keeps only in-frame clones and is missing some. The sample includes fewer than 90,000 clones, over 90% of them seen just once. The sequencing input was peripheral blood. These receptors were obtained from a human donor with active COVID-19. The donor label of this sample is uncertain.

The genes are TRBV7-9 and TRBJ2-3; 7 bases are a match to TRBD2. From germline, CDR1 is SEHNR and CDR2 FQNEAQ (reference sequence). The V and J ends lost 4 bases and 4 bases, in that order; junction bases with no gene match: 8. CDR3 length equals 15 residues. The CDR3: CASSSTSPDADTQYF. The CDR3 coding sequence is TGTGCCAGCAGCTCGACTAGCCCAGACGCAGATACGCAGTATTTT.

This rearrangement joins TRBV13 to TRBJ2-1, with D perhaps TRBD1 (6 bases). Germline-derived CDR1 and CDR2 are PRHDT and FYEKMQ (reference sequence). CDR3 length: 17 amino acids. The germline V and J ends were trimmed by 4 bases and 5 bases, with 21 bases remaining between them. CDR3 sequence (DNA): TGTGCCAGCAGCTACACTCCCCGGGACAAACCTGACAATGAGCAGTTCTTC. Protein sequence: CASSYTPRDKPDNEQFF.

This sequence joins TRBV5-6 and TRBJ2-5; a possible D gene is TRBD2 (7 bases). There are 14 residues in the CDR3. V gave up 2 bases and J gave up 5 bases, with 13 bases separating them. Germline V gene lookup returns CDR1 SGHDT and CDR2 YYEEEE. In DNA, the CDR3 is TGTGCCAGCAGCTTCGGGGGGCGTTGGGAGACCCAGTACTTC. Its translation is CASSFGGRWETQYF.

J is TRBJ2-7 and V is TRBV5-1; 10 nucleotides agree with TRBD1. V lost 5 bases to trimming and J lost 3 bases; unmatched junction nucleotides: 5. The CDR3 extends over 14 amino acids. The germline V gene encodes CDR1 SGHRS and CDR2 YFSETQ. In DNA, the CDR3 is TGCGCCAGCAGGGTAGGACAGGGGGGCTACGAGCAGTACTTC. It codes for CASRVGQGGYEQYF.

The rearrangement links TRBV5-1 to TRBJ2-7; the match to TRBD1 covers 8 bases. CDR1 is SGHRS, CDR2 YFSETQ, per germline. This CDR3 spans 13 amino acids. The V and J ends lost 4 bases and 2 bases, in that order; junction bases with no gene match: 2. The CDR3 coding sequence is TGCGCCAGCAGCCTGGACAGGGCCTACGAGCAGTACTTC. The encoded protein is CASSLDRAYEQYF.

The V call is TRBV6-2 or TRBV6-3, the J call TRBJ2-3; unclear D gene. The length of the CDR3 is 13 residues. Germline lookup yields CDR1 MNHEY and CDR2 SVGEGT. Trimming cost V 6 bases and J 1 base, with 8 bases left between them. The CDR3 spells CASSPPGTDTQYF. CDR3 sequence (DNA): TGTGCCAGCAGCCCCCCGGGCACAGATACGCAGTATTTT.

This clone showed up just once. CDR3 protein: CASSARLSGANVLTF. CDR3 DNA sequence: TGTGCCAGCAGCGCTAGGCTCTCTGGGGCCAACGTCCTGACTTTC. The chain combines TRBV9 with TRBJ2-6; no definite D call. This CDR3 is 15 amino acids long. The germline gives CDR1 SGDLS, CDR2 YYNGEE. Trimming shortened V by 3 bases and J by 0 bases, and 7 bases separated the two germline ends.

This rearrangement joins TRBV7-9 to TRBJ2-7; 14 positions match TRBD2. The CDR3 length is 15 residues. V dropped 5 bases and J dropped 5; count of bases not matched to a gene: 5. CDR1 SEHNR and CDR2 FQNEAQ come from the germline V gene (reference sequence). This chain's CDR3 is CASSRLAGGKDEQYF. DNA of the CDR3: TGTGCCAGCAGCCGACTAGCGGGGGGGAAAGACGAGCAGTACTTC.

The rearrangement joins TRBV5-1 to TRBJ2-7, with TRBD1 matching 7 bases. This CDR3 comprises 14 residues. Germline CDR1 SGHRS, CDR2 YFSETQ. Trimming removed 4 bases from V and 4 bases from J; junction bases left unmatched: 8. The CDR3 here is CASSGTGQKYEQYF. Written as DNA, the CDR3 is TGCGCCAGCAGCGGGACGGGACAGAAGTACGAGCAGTACTTC.

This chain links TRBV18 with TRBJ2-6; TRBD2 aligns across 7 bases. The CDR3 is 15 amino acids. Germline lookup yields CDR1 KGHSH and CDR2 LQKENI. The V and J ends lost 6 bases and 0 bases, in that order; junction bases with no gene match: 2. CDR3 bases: TGTGCCAGCTCCCCGGGGGGCTCTGGGGCCAACGTCCTGACTTTC. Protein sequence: CASSPGGSGANVLTF.

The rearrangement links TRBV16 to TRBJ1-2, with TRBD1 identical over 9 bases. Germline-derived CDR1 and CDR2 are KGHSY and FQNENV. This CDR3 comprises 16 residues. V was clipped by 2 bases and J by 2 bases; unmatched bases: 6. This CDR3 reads CASSQPPGQGNYGYTF. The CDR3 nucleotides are TGTGCCAGCAGCCAACCTCCGGGACAGGGAAACTATGGCTACACCTTC.

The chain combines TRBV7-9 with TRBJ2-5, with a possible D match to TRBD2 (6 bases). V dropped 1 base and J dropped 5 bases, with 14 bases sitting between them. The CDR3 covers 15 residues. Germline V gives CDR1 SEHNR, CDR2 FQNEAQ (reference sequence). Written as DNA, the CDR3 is TGTGCCAGCAGCTTAGTTCTGGGGGGTTCGGAGACCCAGTACTTC. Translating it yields CASSLVLGGSETQYF.

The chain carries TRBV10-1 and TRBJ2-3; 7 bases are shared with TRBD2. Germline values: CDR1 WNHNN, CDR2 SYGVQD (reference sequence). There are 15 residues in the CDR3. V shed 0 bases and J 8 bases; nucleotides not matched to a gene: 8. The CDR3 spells CASSESSGTKSTQYF. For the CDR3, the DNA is TGCGCCAGCAGTGAGTCCTCCGGGACTAAGAGTACGCAGTATTTT.

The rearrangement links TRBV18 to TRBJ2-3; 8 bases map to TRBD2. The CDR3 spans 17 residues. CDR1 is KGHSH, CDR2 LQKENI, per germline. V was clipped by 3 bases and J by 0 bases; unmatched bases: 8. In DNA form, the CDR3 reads TGTGCCAGCTCACCCGGGATAGCGGGGTTAAGCACAGATACGCAGTATTTT. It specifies CASSPGIAGLSTDTQYF.

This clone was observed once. The CDR3 protein is CASITPGRGIVRELFF. The CDR3 DNA reads as TGTGCCAGCATTACCCCGGGGAGGGGAATAGTGAGGGAGCTGTTTTTT. This chain links TRBV7-2 with TRBJ2-2; TRBD2 agrees at 7 bases. The CDR3 contains 16 residues. Germline CDR1 and CDR2: SGHTA and FQGNSA. With 7 bases clipped from V and 9 bases from J, the junction kept 17 bases outside the gene matches.

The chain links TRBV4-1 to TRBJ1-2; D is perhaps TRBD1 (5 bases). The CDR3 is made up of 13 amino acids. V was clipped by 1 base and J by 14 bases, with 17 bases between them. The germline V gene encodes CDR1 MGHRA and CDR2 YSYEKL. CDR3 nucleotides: TGCGCCAGCAGCCAAGTATGGCAGGGAGGTGGAACCTTC. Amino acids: CASSQVWQGGGTF.

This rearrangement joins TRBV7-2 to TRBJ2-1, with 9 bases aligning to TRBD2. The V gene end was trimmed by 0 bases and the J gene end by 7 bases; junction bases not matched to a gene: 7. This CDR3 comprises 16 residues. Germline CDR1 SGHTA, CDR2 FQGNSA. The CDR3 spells CASSLAWRGGKNEQFF. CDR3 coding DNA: TGTGCCAGCAGCTTAGCGTGGCGGGGGGGTAAGAATGAGCAGTTCTTC.

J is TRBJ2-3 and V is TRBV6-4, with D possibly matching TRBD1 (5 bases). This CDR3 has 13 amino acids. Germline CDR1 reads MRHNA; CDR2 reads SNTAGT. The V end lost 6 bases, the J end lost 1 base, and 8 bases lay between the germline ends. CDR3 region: CASSQQGTDTQYF. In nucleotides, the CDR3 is TGTGCCAGCAGCCAACAGGGCACAGATACGCAGTATTTT.

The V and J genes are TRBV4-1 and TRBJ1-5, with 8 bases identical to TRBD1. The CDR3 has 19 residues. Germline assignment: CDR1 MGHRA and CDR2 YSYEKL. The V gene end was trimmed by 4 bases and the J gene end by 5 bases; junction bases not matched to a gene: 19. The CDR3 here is CASSPERGRGQEMHQPQHF. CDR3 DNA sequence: TGCGCCAGCAGCCCCGAAAGGGGGAGGGGACAGGAGATGCATCAGCCCCAGCATTTT.